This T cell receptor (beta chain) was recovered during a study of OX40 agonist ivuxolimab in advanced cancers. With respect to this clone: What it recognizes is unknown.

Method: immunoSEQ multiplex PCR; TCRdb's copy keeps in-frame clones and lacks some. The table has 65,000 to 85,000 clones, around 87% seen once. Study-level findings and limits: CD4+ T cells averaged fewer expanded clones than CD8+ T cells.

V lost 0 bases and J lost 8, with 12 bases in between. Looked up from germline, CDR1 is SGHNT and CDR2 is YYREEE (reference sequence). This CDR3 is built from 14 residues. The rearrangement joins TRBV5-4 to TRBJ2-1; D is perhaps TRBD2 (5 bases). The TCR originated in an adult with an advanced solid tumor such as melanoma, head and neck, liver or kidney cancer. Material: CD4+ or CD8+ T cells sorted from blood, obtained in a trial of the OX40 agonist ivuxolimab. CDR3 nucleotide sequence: TGTGCCAGCAGCTTGGCTCGGGGAATCGATGAGCAGTTCTTC. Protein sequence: CASSLARGIDEQFF.